The present T cell receptor (beta chain) was sequenced within a study of radiotherapy plus CTLA-4 blockade in lung cancer. Regarding the study as a whole: Subsequent to radiotherapy plus ipilimumab, tumor-derived TCR clones underwent expansion in blood.

Those with chemo-refractory metastatic non-small-cell lung cancer were treated with focal radiation combined with CTLA-4 blockade using ipilimumab. Sequencing was performed with immunoSEQ multiplex PCR; in TCRdb, only in-frame clones are kept and a portion is missing. Among around 90,000 clones listed, around 83% were seen once. A word on this clone: Its target is not known.

This receptor was taken from a human donor with non-small cell lung cancer that progressed on radiotherapy plus ipilimumab. The sample consisted of peripheral blood, taken from a patient treated with radiotherapy plus ipilimumab.

CDR3 DNA: TGTGCCAGTAGAAGGGACAGAGTGAACACTGAAGCTTTCTTT. It encodes CASRRDRVNTEAFF. This chain connects TRBV19 to TRBJ1-1; 7 nucleotides agree with TRBD1. The CDR3 totals 14 residues. V gave up 6 bases and J gave up 0 bases; unmatched junction bases: 4. Germline CDR1 reads LNHDA; CDR2 reads SQIVND (reference sequence).